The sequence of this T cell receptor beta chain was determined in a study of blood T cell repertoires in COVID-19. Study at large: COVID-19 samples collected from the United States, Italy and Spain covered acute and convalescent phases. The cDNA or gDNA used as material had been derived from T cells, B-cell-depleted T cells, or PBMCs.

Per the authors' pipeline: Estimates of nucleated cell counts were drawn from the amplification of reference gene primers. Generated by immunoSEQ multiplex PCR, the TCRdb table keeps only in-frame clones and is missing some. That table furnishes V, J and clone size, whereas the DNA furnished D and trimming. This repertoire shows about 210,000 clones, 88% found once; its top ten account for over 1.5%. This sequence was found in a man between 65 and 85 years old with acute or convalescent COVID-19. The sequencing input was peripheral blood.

CDR3 nucleotide sequence: TGTGCCAGCAGCGCCAACAGGGAGGAGACCCAGTACTTC. Its translation: CASSANREETQYF. The rearrangement links TRBV7-3 to TRBJ2-5, with D possibly matching TRBD1 (6 bases). CDR3 length: 13 residues. Looked up from germline, CDR1 is SGHTA and CDR2 is FQGTGA. Trimming stripped 5 bases from V and 5 bases from J, with 12 bases between.